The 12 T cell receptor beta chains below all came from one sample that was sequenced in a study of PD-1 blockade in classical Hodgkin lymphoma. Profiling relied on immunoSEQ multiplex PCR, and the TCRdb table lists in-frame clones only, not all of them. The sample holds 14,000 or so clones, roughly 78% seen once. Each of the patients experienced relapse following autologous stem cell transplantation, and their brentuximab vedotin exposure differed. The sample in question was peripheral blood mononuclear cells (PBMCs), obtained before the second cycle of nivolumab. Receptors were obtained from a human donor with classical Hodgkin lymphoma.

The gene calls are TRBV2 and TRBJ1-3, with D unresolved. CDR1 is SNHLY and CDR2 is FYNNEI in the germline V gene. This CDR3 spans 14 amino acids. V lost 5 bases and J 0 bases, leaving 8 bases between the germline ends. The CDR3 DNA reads TGTGCCAGCAGTCCGCAAATCTCTGGAAACACCATATATTTT. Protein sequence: CASSPQISGNTIYF.

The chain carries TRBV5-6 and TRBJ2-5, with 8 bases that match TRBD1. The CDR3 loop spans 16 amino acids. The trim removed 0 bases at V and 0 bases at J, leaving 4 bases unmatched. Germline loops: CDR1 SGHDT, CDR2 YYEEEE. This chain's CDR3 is CASSLAGDRYQETQYF. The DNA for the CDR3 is TGTGCCAGCAGCTTGGCCGGGGACAGGTACCAAGAGACCCAGTACTTC.

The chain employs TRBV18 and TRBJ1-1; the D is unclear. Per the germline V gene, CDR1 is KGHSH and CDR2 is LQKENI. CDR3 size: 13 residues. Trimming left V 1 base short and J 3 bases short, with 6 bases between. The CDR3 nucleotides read TGTGCCAGCTCACCACGAGCTGACACTGAAGCTTTCTTT. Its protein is CASSPRADTEAFF.

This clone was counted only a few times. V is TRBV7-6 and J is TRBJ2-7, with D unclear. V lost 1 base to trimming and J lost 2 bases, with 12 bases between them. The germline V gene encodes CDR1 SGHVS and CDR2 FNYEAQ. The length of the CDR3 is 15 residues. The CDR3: CASSLVPGSPYEQYF. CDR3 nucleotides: TGTGCCAGCAGCTTAGTGCCTGGCAGTCCCTACGAGCAGTACTTC. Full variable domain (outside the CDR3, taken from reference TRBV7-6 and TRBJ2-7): GAGVSQSPRYKVTKRGQDVALRCDPISGHVSLYWYRQALGQGPEFLTYFNYEAQQDKSGLPNDRFSAERPEGSISTLTIQRTEQRDSAMYRCASSLVPGSPYEQYFGPGTRLTVT.

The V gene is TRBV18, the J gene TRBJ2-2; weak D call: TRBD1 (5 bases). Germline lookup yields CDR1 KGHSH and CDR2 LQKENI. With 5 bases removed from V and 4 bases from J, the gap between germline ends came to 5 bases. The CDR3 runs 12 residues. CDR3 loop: CASSDSTGELFF. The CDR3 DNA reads TGTGCCAGCTCAGACAGCACCGGGGAGCTGTTTTTT.

CDR3 sequence: CASSLGRGTKTYEQYF. CDR3 coding DNA: TGTGCCAGCAGCTTAGGAAGAGGGACAAAAACCTACGAGCAGTACTTC. The gene calls are TRBV7-2 and TRBJ2-7, with D perhaps matching TRBD1 (6 bases). The CDR3 length is 16 residues. Germline assignment: CDR1 SGHTA and CDR2 FQGNSA. V was trimmed by 1 base and J by 2 bases, leaving 15 bases between them.

This chain's CDR3 is CASNPPFMNTEAFF. CDR3 DNA: TGTGCCAGCAACCCGCCGTTCATGAACACTGAAGCTTTCTTT. The chain is built from TRBV6-6 and TRBJ1-1; no definite D call. The CDR3 is made up of 14 amino acids. V lost 7 bases and J 0 bases, leaving 12 bases between the germline ends. The V gene's germline CDR1 is MNHNY and CDR2 SVGAGI (reference sequence).

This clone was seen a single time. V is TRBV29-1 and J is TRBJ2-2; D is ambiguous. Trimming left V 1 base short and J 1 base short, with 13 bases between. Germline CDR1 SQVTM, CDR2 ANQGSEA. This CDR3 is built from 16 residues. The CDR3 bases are TGCAGCGTTGAAGTTAACAGACATATGAACACCGGGGAGCTGTTTTTT. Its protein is CSVEVNRHMNTGELFF.

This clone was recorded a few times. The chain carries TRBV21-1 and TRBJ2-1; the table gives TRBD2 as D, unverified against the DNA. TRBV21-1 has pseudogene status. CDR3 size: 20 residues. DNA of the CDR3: TGTGCCAGCAGCAAAGTCGCCCTAGCTCAAACCAAGAGCTCCTACAATGAGCAGTTCTTC. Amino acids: CASSKVALAQTKSSYNEQFF.

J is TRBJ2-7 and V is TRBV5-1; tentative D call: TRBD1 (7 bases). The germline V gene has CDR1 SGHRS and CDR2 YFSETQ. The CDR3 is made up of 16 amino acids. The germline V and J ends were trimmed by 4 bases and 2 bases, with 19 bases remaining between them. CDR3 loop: CASSQDLAGGTYEQYF. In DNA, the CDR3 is TGCGCCAGCAGCCAAGATTTGGCAGGGGGGACCTACGAGCAGTACTTC.

DNA of the CDR3: TGTGCCAGCACTCGACAGGGGGTCACTGAAGCTTTCTTT. This sequence encodes CASTRQGVTEAFF. The chain couples TRBV18 to TRBJ1-1; 9 bases map to TRBD1. Germline CDR1 KGHSH, CDR2 LQKENI. CDR3 length equals 13 residues. Trimming took 8 bases from V and 4 from J; bases not matched to a gene: 5.

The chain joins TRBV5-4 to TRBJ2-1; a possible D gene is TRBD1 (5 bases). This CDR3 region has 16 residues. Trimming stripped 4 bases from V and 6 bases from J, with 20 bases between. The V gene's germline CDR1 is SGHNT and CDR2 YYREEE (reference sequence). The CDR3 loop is CASSQGTGIYGNEQFF. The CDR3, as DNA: TGTGCCAGCAGCCAGGGTACAGGTATTTATGGCAATGAGCAGTTCTTC.